This entry lists 5 T cell receptor beta chains sequenced from one sample in a study of blood T cell repertoires in COVID-19. TCRdb's table, derived via immunoSEQ multiplex PCR, lists solely in-frame clones and lacks some. The repertoire holds 250,000 or so clones, with about 79% as singletons. The material sequenced was peripheral blood. These receptors originate from an elderly man with acute or convalescent COVID-19.

The chain couples TRBV7-2 to TRBJ2-7; the D gene is possibly TRBD1 (6 bases). The germline V gene has CDR1 SGHTA and CDR2 FQGNSA. The CDR3 loop spans 17 amino acids. V was cut by 1 base and J by 6 bases, with 22 bases left in between. The CDR3 is CASSLGPLGAAASEQYF. The CDR3 coding sequence is TGTGCCAGCAGCTTAGGGCCCTTGGGGGCAGCCGCTAGCGAGCAGTACTTC. The entire variable domain, with the rest obtained from reference TRBV7-2 and TRBJ2-7, is as follows: GAGVSQSPSNKVTEKGKDVELRCDPISGHTALYWYRQSLGQGLEFLIYFQGNSAPDKSGLPSDRFSAERTGGSVSTLTIQRTQQEDSAVYLCASSLGPLGAAASEQYFGPGTRLTVT.

The chain has TRBV2 and TRBJ1-4, with TRBD1 as a possible D gene (5 bases). The V gene's germline CDR1 is SNHLY and CDR2 FYNNEI. V gave up 6 bases and J gave up 5 bases, with 16 bases separating them. CDR3 length: 15 amino acids. CDR3 sequence (DNA): TGTGCCAGCAGGATGTGGGGTGCAGGGAATGAAAAACTGTTTTTT. Translating it yields CASRMWGAGNEKLFF.

CDR3 protein: CASSLTGLRELFF. In DNA, the CDR3 is TGTGCCAGCAGTTTAACAGGGCTGCGGGAGCTGTTTTTT. The gene calls are TRBV11-3 and TRBJ2-2; possibly TRBD1 for D (6 bases). V lost 6 bases and J 9 bases, leaving 14 bases between the germline ends. This CDR3 is 13 amino acids long. Germline V gene data show CDR1 as SGHNT and CDR2 as YENEEA. Together with reference TRBV11-3 and TRBJ2-2, the CDR3 gives the full variable domain: EAGVVQSPRYKIIEKKQPVAFWCNPISGHNTLYWYLQNLGQGPELLIRYENEEAVDDSQLPKDRFSAERLKGVDSTLKIQPAELGDSAVYLCASSLTGLRELFFGEGSRLTVL.

The chain recombines TRBV5-4 with TRBJ2-7; the D gene is possibly TRBD2 (5 bases). Germline V gives CDR1 SGHNT, CDR2 YYREEE (reference sequence). With 3 bases removed from V and 2 bases from J, the gap between germline ends came to 12 bases. This CDR3 region has 14 residues. The CDR3 nucleotides read TGTGCCAGCAGCTCTTCGGCGGGTGCCTACGAGCAGTACTTC. Its protein is CASSSSAGAYEQYF.

This clone came up many times. The chain recombines TRBV2 with TRBJ2-7, with a possible D match to TRBD1 (6 bases). V was pared by 6 bases and J by 3 bases, with 15 bases between. The CDR3 totals 14 residues. Per the germline V gene, CDR1 is SNHLY and CDR2 is FYNNEI. CDR3 coding DNA: TGTGCCAGCAGAAAGGACAGAAACTTCTACGAGCAGTACTTC. Its translation: CASRKDRNFYEQYF.